This TCR beta chain was sequenced in a study of T-cell memory formation after mild COVID-19. TCRdb reprocessed the 5' RACE reads with MiXCR, giving one entry per CDR3 protein. The sample consists of around 500,000 distinct CDR3 sequences, 18% of them appearing once. The CDR3 has 15 residues. Deletions cut 7 bases from V and 2 bases from J, with 13 bases between. The germline CDR1 and CDR2 sequences are SGHRS and YFSETQ. The chain carries TRBV5-1 and TRBJ2-6, with TRBD1 as a possible D gene (7 bases). The receptor's source is an adult woman who had mild COVID-19 (a few samples of this study predate the infection). Cell type and time point are not known. The sequenced sample was PBMCs or a T cell subset sorted from them (not recorded which). The CDR3, as DNA: TGCGCCAGCGAGGAGGGGGCGGCTGGGGCCAACGTCCTGACTTTC. Protein: CASEEGAAGANVLTF.